A selection of T cell receptor beta chains follows, all from one sample in a study of blood T cell repertoires in COVID-19. The method was immunoSEQ multiplex PCR; TCRdb's version includes in-frame clones alone and lacks a portion of them. The profile shows more than 250,000 clones, roughly nine tenths of them singletons. The specimen was PBMCs or T cells enriched from blood (not recorded which). The source of these receptors is a woman in her twenties or thirties who had recovered from COVID-19. Both conserved end residues are part of each CDR3. D genes are given only for firm matches. Clone size appears in some rows only: once, few, many, or a class for an expanded clone.

TRBJ2-7 NA TRBV3-1/TRBV3-2 TRBD2 16 TGTGCCAGCAGCCCAATTGCTAGCGGTATTCTGGGCGAGCAGTACTTC CASSPIASGILGEQYF
TRBJ1-6 NA TRBV11-3 TRBD1 14 TGTGCCAGCAGCGCAAACAGGGGAGAATCACCCCTCCACTTT CASSANRGESPLHF
TRBJ2-1 NA TRBV4-1 TRBD1 13 TGCGCCAGCAGCCCAACAGGGGTTCATGAGCAGTTCTTC CASSPTGVHEQFF
TRBJ2-3 NA TRBV11-3 TRBD2 16 TGTGCCAGCAGCGAAACTAGCGGGAGGGGAGCGGTTGCGCAGTATTTT CASSETSGRGAVAQYF
TRBJ1-2 NA TRBV28 NA 12 TGTGCCAGCACCCAACGCACATATGGCTACACCTTC CASTQRTYGYTF
TRBJ1-2 NA TRBV4-1 TRBD1 14 TGCGCCAGCAGCCTTCGGGACAGGGGAGCACATCACACCTTC CASSLRDRGAHHTF
TRBJ2-2 once TRBV6-4 TRBD2 15 TGTGCCAGCAGTGACTCAAGCGGGGGGACCGGGGAGCTGTTTTTT CASSDSSGGTGELFF
TRBJ2-7 NA TRBV28 NA 16 TGTGCCAGCAGTGCCGCCCGGGTTAGCGGTGCCTACGAGCAGTACTTC CASSAARVSGAYEQYF
TRBJ2-2 NA TRBV3-1/TRBV3-2 NA 14 TGTGCCAGCAGCCAAGTTTCCGTAGCCGGGGAGCTGTTTTTT CASSQVSVAGELFF
TRBJ1-2 NA TRBV11-3 NA 13 TGTGCCAGCAGCTTAGGAACAGTAGGAGGCTACACCTTC CASSLGTVGGYTF
TRBJ1-6 NA TRBV10-3 NA 17 TGTGCCATCAGTGCCCGGGAGCTGAAGTCGGCAAATTCACCCCTCCACTTT CAISARELKSANSPLHF
TRBJ2-1 NA TRBV3-1/TRBV3-2 TRBD2 16 TGTGCCAGCAAGCGGCTAGCGGGAGGGCCCGGGAATGAGCAGTTCTTC CASKRLAGGPGNEQFF
TRBJ2-7 NA TRBV28 NA 13 TGTGCCAGCAGTGGCCTAGATTTAGCCGAGCAGTACTTC CASSGLDLAEQYF
TRBJ1-2 NA TRBV9 TRBD1 14 TGTGCCAGCAGCGTCGGGACAGGGGACTATGGCTACACCTTC CASSVGTGDYGYTF
TRBJ1-1 NA TRBV27 TRBD1 14 TGTGCCAGCAGTTTAAGGACAGGGAGCACTGAAGCTTTCTTT CASSLRTGSTEAFF
TRBJ2-1 NA TRBV5-1 NA 14 TGCGCCAGCAATAGCGGAAACTCCTACAATGAGCAGTTCTTC CASNSGNSYNEQFF
TRBJ2-1 NA TRBV28 NA 12 TGTGCCAGCAGTCTCTCTTTGAATGAGCAGTTCTTC CASSLSLNEQFF
TRBJ2-3 NA TRBV19 NA 13 TGTGCCAGTAGTATAATCCCAGCGGATACGCAGTATTTT CASSIIPADTQYF
TRBJ1-3 NA TRBV5-6 TRBD1 13 TGTGCCAGCAGCTACAACAGGGGTAACACCATATATTTT CASSYNRGNTIYF
TRBJ1-2 NA TRBV4-3 TRBD1 15 TGCGCCAGCAGCCAAGATGCAGGGGGCTACTATGGCTACACCTTC CASSQDAGGYYGYTF
TRBJ2-1 NA TRBV7-2 NA 12 TGTGCCAGCAGCCTTATTGACAATGAGCAGTTCTTC CASSLIDNEQFF
TRBJ1-3 NA TRBV28 NA 16 TGTGCCAGCCGCGCGGGAGGCTTTAGCTCTGGAAACACCATATATTTT CASRAGGFSSGNTIYF
TRBJ2-5 NA TRBV29-1 NA 14 TGCAGCGTTCTTCAGTCGGGGATTCAAGAGACCCAGTACTTC CSVLQSGIQETQYF
TRBJ1-1 NA TRBV19 NA 15 TGTGCCAGTAGGCCCACAACCCCTGGGAACACTGAAGCTTTCTTT CASRPTTPGNTEAFF
TRBJ1-6 NA TRBV19 TRBD1 14 TGTGCCAGTAGTGCCGGGACAGGGGGTTCACCCCTCCACTTT CASSAGTGGSPLHF
TRBJ2-2 NA TRBV7-2 NA 14 TGTGCCACCTCCCAGGGTCGGGACACCGGGGAGCTGTTTTTT CATSQGRDTGELFF
TRBJ1-1 NA TRBV19 TRBD1 17 TGTGCCAGTAGTATATGGGGGACAGGAGTGGCTGGCACTGAAGCTTTCTTT CASSIWGTGVAGTEAFF
TRBJ1-1 NA TRBV11-2 NA 16 TGTGCCAGCAGCTTACGGTCGGTTGGGGGGAGCACTGAAGCTTTCTTT CASSLRSVGGSTEAFF
TRBJ1-2 NA TRBV7-9 NA 15 TGTGCCAGCAGCTTAGACATTCCACCTAACTATGGCTACACCTTC CASSLDIPPNYGYTF
TRBJ2-1 NA TRBV6-5 NA 13 TGTGCCAGTTATTCGGGGGTATACAATGAGCAGTTCTTC CASYSGVYNEQFF
TRBJ1-5 NA TRBV20-1 TRBD1 16 TGCAGTGCTAGTAGAGGGGGACAGGGGGGAAATCAGCCCCAGCATTTT CSASRGGQGGNQPQHF
TRBJ1-2 NA TRBV4-1 NA 14 TGCGCCAGCAGCCAAGATAACAGCCACTATGGCTACACCTTC CASSQDNSHYGYTF
TRBJ1-3 NA TRBV18 NA 18 TGTGCCAGCTCACCACCCTCTGGACAGTCCCGCTCTGGAAACACCATATATTTT CASSPPSGQSRSGNTIYF
TRBJ2-1 NA TRBV11-2 NA 15 TGTGCCAGCAGCGCAGAAGGGAGCCGGGCCGGTGAGCAGTTCTTC CASSAEGSRAGEQFF
TRBJ2-1 once TRBV9 NA 14 TGTGCCAGCAGCGTAGAAGCAGACAACAATGAGCAGTTCTTC CASSVEADNNEQFF
TRBJ2-5 NA TRBV27 TRBD2 16 TGTGCCAGCAGTCCTGAGGTACTAGCGGGGAAAGAGACCCAGTACTTC CASSPEVLAGKETQYF
TRBJ1-4 NA TRBV6-1 NA 15 TGTGCCAGCAGTGAGGGAGAGTTTACCGCTGAAAAACTGTTTTTT CASSEGEFTAEKLFF
TRBJ1-6 NA TRBV28 NA 14 TGTGCCAGCAGTTTTCGTCAGGGTCATTCACCCCTCCACTTT CASSFRQGHSPLHF
TRBJ2-3 NA TRBV9 TRBD2 16 TGTGCCAGCAGCGTCTCGGGACTAGCGTTCACAGATACGCAGTATTTT CASSVSGLAFTDTQYF
TRBJ2-3 NA TRBV13 TRBD1 14 TGTGCCAGCAGCATACGGACAGGGTTTGATACGCAGTATTTT CASSIRTGFDTQYF
TRBJ1-2 few TRBV4-1 NA 15 TGCGCCAGCAGCCAAGGGGAACAGGGAACCTATGGCTACACCTTC CASSQGEQGTYGYTF
TRBJ2-3 once TRBV7-6 NA 15 TGTGCCAGCAGCTTAGCGCACGGTGGCACAGATACGCAGTATTTT CASSLAHGGTDTQYF
TRBJ1-1 NA TRBV4-1 NA 17 TGCGCCAGCAGCCAAGGGGGGCAGGGAGATTGGAGGACTGAAGCTTTCTTT CASSQGGQGDWRTEAFF